Listed below are T cell receptor beta chains from one sample, sequenced in a study of neoadjuvant anti-PD-1 for oral cavity cancer. TCRdb keeps only in-frame clones here, not all; method: immunoSEQ multiplex PCR. Of 11,000 to 15,000 clones listed, roughly 69% are singletons. Sequencing used PBMCs, obtained after nivolumab (anti-PD-1) treatment. The receptors come from a person aged 35-79 years with oral cavity squamous cell carcinoma. Each CDR3 is given with its conserved first and last residue. D genes are given only for firm matches. Not every row has a clone size; where given, it reads once, few, many or a size class.

>TRBJ2-5|NA|TRBD2|TRBV30
TGTGCCTGGAGACTAGCGGGGGGGTTGGAGACCCAGTACTTC
CAWRLAGGLETQYF
>TRBJ2-2|NA|TRBD2|TRBV5-1
TGCGCCAGCCACCCCCGGGGGGGGGACACCGGGGAGCTGTTTTTT
CASHPRGGDTGELFF
>TRBJ2-3|once|NA|TRBV10-3
TGTGCCATCAGTGAGGCGCAAGCGGGCGTCACAGATACGCAGTATTTT
CAISEAQAGVTDTQYF
>TRBJ2-3|NA|NA|TRBV21-1
TGTGCCAGCAGCAAGACGGGGGGCACAGATACGCAGTATTTT
CASSKTGGTDTQYF
>TRBJ1-5|NA|NA|TRBV19
TGTGCCAGTAGTATTGAAAGTGGGACACCTTATAGCAATCAGCCCCAGCATTTT
CASSIESGTPYSNQPQHF
>TRBJ1-3|few|NA|TRBV7-9
TGTGCCAGCAGCTACTCTTCTGGAAACACCATATATTTT
CASSYSSGNTIYF
>TRBJ2-3|few|NA|TRBV5-1
TGCGCCAGCAACTTACAACAGGGAGATACGCAGTATTTT
CASNLQQGDTQYF
>TRBJ2-5|NA|NA|TRBV7-9
TGTGCCAGCAGCTTATCGGGGGCCGCCTGGGAGACCCAGTACTTC
CASSLSGAAWETQYF
>TRBJ2-1|once|TRBD1|TRBV19
TGTGCCAGTAGTAGGGACAGGGGTGCGAATGAGCAGTTCTTC
CASSRDRGANEQFF
>TRBJ1-3|NA|NA|TRBV5-6
TGTGCCAGCAGCATCGGGACGCTGGGAAATACCATATATTTT
CASSIGTLGNTIYF
>TRBJ2-2|NA|NA|TRBV11-3
TGTGCCAGCAGCTTCACTCTTCTGGGTCAAGAGAACACCGGGGAGCTGTTTTTT
CASSFTLLGQENTGELFF